The clone carrying this TCR beta chain appeared many times. This CDR3 comprises 15 residues. Germline V lookup: CDR1 KGHSH, CDR2 LQKENI. Trimming removed 3 bases from V and 1 base from J, with 9 bases in between. The data stem from a study of early T cells in non-severe SARS-CoV-2 infection. Via MiXCR, TCRdb re-called the 5' RACE reads, giving one row per CDR3 protein. In the table there are roughly 45,000 distinct CDR3 sequences, more than 9% of which are singletons. The chain recombines TRBV18 with TRBJ2-2; a possible D gene is TRBD1 (6 bases). Sequencing was done on a sample of whole blood. This clonotype originated in an adult who was a healthcare worker with PCR-confirmed SARS-CoV-2 infection or an uninfected control (not recorded which). DNA for the CDR3: TGTGCCAGCTCACCTGACAGGATGAACACCGGGGAGCTGTTTTTT. This sequence encodes CASSPDRMNTGELFF.